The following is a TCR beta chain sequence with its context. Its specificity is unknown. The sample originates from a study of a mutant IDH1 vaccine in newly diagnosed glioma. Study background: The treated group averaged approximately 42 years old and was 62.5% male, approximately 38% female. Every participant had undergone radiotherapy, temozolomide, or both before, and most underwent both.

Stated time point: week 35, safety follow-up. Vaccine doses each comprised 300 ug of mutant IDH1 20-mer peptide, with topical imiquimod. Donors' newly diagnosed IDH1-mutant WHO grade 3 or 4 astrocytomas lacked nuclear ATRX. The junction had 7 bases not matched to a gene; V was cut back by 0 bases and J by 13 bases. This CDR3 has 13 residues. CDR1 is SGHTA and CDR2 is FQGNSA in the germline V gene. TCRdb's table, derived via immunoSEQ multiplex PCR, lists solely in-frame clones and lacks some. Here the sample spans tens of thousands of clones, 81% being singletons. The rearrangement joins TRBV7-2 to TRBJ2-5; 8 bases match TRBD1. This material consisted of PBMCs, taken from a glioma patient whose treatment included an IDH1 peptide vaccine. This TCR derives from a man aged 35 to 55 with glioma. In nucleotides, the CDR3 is TGTGCCAGCAGCTTAGCCCCAGGGGGCCCCCGGTACTTC. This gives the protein CASSLAPGGPRYF. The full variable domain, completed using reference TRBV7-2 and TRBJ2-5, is GAGVSQSPSNKVTEKGKDVELRCDPISGHTALYWYRQSLGQGLEFLIYFQGNSAPDKSGLPSDRFSAERTGGSVSTLTIQRTQQEDSAVYLCASSLAPGGPRYFGPGTRLLVL.